This is a list of T cell receptor beta chains from one sample in a study of blood T cell repertoires in COVID-19. Only in-frame clones appear in the TCRdb table, and some are missing; sequencing was by immunoSEQ multiplex PCR. This table holds some 250,000 clones, more than 75% found once. Input material: peripheral blood. The receptor source for this set is a woman between 25 and 40 years old who had recovered from COVID-19. CDR3s include the opening cysteine and the closing phenylalanine or tryptophan. Rows may omit the clone size; those that give it use once, few, many or a size class.

clone size | V gene | CDR3 protein
- | TRBV5-1 | CASSLAGAQETQYF
- | TRBV11-2 | CASSSDRGYLYEQYF
- | TRBV18 | CASSPGLATSYEQYF
- | TRBV30 | CAGREAGMNTEAFF
- | TRBV11-2 | CASSRMGQANTEAFF
- | TRBV5-1 | CASSLGLTRETQYF
- | TRBV2 | CARGKTSSYEQYF
- | TRBV7-9 | CASSLSPPGIAKNIQYF
- | TRBV5-1 | CASSILGTDGETQYF
- | TRBV3-1/TRBV3-2 | CASSQSWGLHQINYGYTF
- | TRBV5-6 | CASSLYYGSYEQYF
few | TRBV7-2 | CASRLLAGVNTGELFF
- | TRBV15 | CATSRPMKDTQYF
- | TRBV7-9 | CASSLPPGIKRGWAFF
- | TRBV30 | CASSGPTGAGNTIYF
- | TRBV3-1/TRBV3-2 | CASSQDFDRGPPYTGELFF
many | TRBV7-3 | CASILPGHPWESPLHF
- | TRBV9 | CASSPQGARTKYEQYF
- | TRBV4-3 | CASSRSGQGATNEKLFF
- | TRBV6-6 | CASKYSSGGVSDTQYF
- | TRBV2 | CASSETRGRGQYF
- | TRBV7-8 | CASSTPRTNANTGELFF
- | TRBV6-2/TRBV6-3 | CASSYARWTEAFF
- | TRBV2 | CASRIEAGGNEQFF
- | TRBV12-3/TRBV12-4 | CASSRTGPYEQYF
- | TRBV18 | CASSSRRDTQYF
- | TRBV13 | CASSSLRSLEETQYF
- | TRBV28 | CASSLRQGWRDTQYF
- | TRBV10-2 | CASSDPDRGRGDQHF
- | TRBV19 | CASSSGTSGVNEQFF
- | TRBV19 | CASSPTGTGRAVQPQHF
- | TRBV5-6 | CASSLQGAITGELFF
- | TRBV5-6 | CASSFSGSAAGNTIYF
- | TRBV6-2/TRBV6-3 | CASSFQRQVQGNTIYF
once | TRBV4-1 | CASRRDRGYNEQFF
- | TRBV5-1 | CASSQHPTSGGIDTGELFF
few | TRBV28 | CASSPTGWGLSEGYTF